Each of the 11 T cell receptor beta chains below was sequenced from the same sample in a study of human T cells and chemical hapten exposure. From the RACE reads, TCRdb called clonotypes with MiXCR, one entry per CDR3 protein. The sample gives some 180,000 distinct CDR3 sequences, approximately 20% of which show up once; 6.7% is in the top ten. Time point here: patch test 1, 2 weeks after DPC sensitization. Described treatment: therapeutic diphenylcyclopropenone sensitization with weekly scalp DPC. Sequenced material: whole blood, taken in connection with sensitization to the hapten diphenylcyclopropenone (DPC). Receptors were obtained from a woman aged 45-59 years with alopecia areata. Some clones in this sample may be carry-over from other donors' samples.

V usage is TRBV29-1 and J usage is TRBJ2-1; tentatively, D is TRBD1 (5 bases). This CDR3 comprises 12 residues. In germline, CDR1 is SQVTM, CDR2 ANQGSEA. The V end was cut by 3 bases, the J end by 7 bases, with 10 bases between. The DNA for the CDR3 is TGCAGCGTTGACCAGGGAAGTAATGAGCAGTTCTTC. Its protein product is CSVDQGSNEQFF.

This clonotype was counted a few times. This chain uses TRBV29-1 with TRBJ1-6, with 7 bases identical to TRBD1. Per germline, CDR1 SQVTM and CDR2 ANQGSEA. J lost 0 bases, V lost 4 bases, and 0 bases had no gene match. This CDR3 is 14 amino acids long. The CDR3 DNA follows: TGCAGCGTTGGGACAGGCTCCTATAATTCACCCCTCCACTTT. Translating gives CSVGTGSYNSPLHF.

In its sample, this clonotype was seen a few times. V usage is TRBV29-1 and J usage is TRBJ1-2, with a tentative D call TRBD1 (5 bases). CDR1 is SQVTM, CDR2 ANQGSEA, per germline. The CDR3 totals 10 residues. V was clipped by 4 bases and J by 6 bases, with 6 bases between them. The DNA of the CDR3 is TGCAGCGTTGTGGGGGATGGCTACACCTTC. The encoded protein is CSVVGDGYTF.

This chain connects TRBV30 to TRBJ1-6; weak D call: TRBD1 (6 bases). The CDR3 is 14 residues long. Germline assignment: CDR1 GTSNPN and CDR2 SVGIG (reference sequence). V lost 2 bases and J lost 5, with 10 bases in between. CDR3 DNA: TGTGCCTGGAGTCCCCACAGGGATAATTCACCCCTCCACTTT. Translation gives CAWSPHRDNSPLHF.

This clonotype was seen only once. The genes are TRBV11-1 and TRBJ2-6; D is unresolved. CDR1 and CDR2 from the germline V gene are SGHAT and FQDESV (reference sequence). CDR3 length: 15 amino acids. V was clipped by 6 bases and J by 0 bases, with 9 bases between them. CDR3 coding DNA: TGTGCCAGCAGTGAGACAAACTCTGGGGCCAACGTCCTGACTTTC. As protein: CASSETNSGANVLTF.

This clonotype turned up a few times. This chain uses TRBV24-1 with TRBJ2-2; perhaps TRBD1 as D (6 bases). Looked up from germline, CDR1 is KGHDR and CDR2 is SFDVKD. Trimming pared 3 bases from V and 6 bases from J, leaving 13 bases between. The CDR3 spans 15 residues. The CDR3 loop is CATSDPGTFPGELFF. CDR3 in DNA: TGTGCCACCAGTGATCCCGGGACATTTCCCGGGGAGCTGTTTTTT.

In DNA form, the CDR3 reads TGTGCCAGCAGCTCCGGGACAAGTAATGAAAAACTGTTTTTT. Protein: CASSSGTSNEKLFF. The genes are TRBV7-2 and TRBJ1-4, with TRBD1 as a possible D gene (6 bases). Trimming stripped 4 bases from V and 4 bases from J, with 10 bases between. This CDR3 has 14 amino acids. Germline V gives CDR1 SGHTA, CDR2 FQGNSA.

V is TRBV12-3 or TRBV12-4 and J is TRBJ2-1, with a weak D call TRBD1 (6 bases). Trimming stripped 1 base from V and 5 bases from J, with 12 bases between. The CDR3 runs to 15 residues. The DNA for the CDR3 is TGTGCCAGCAGTTTAGGGGGACACTATAACAATGAGCAGTTCTTC. Translating it yields CASSLGGHYNNEQFF.

The chain carries TRBV7-8 and TRBJ2-3, with 8 bases matching TRBD2. Looked up from germline, CDR1 is SGHVS and CDR2 is FQNEAQ. The CDR3 covers 16 residues. The V segment lost 4 bases and the J segment 5 bases; nucleotides outside the gene matches: 11. The CDR3 sequence is CASSSHSGIGGDTQYF. Written as DNA, the CDR3 is TGTGCCAGCAGCTCCCATAGCGGGATAGGGGGAGATACGCAGTATTTT.

This clonotype was observed once. This chain joins TRBV7-2 and TRBJ2-1; D call uncertain. This CDR3 has 13 residues. The V and J ends lost 1 base and 5 bases respectively, with 6 bases between them. Germline V CDR1 and CDR2: SGHTA, FQGNSA. The CDR3 DNA reads TGTGCCAGCAGCTTAGTTCCAAACAATGAGCAGTTCTTC. Translated: CASSLVPNNEQFF.

This clonotype appeared a few times. The chain employs TRBV9 and TRBJ2-1, with D tentatively TRBD2 (6 bases). The CDR3 is 16 amino acids. Germline CDR1 reads SGDLS; CDR2 reads YYNGEE. With 6 bases removed from V and 3 bases from J, the gap between germline ends came to 19 bases. Here the CDR3 reads CASTRDFRINYNEQFF. The CDR3 DNA reads as TGTGCCAGCACCCGGGACTTCCGAATTAACTACAATGAGCAGTTCTTC.